The source of this T cell receptor (beta chain) is a study of blood T cell repertoires in COVID-19. Study information: Whether acute or convalescent, the COVID-19 samples came from the United States, Italy and Spain. T cells, B-cell-depleted T cells, or PBMCs supplied cDNA or gDNA.

The V gene lost 3 bases and the J gene lost 1 base, with 10 bases spanning the gap. Germline CDR1 is LGHDT and CDR2 is YNNKEL (reference sequence). The CDR3 loop spans 16 amino acids. Methods used by the authors: Amplification from reference gene primers served as the basis for estimated nucleated cell counts. Clones were read by immunoSEQ multiplex PCR, and TCRdb kept only the in-frame ones, dropping some. D and trimming were read from the DNA, whereas the V and J calls and clone size are those reported in that table. The top ten hold around 47% of the sample, which has 65,000 to 70,000 clones, 60% to 80% seen once.

The sample taken for sequencing was peripheral blood. V is TRBV3-1 (or the pseudogene TRBV3-2) and J is TRBJ2-6; D not resolved. The clonotype was recovered from a human donor in a cohort sampled during active COVID-19. CDR3 region: CASSHFLRSGANVLTF. CDR3 DNA sequence: TGTGCCAGCAGCCACTTTCTTCGGTCTGGGGCCAACGTCCTGACTTTC.